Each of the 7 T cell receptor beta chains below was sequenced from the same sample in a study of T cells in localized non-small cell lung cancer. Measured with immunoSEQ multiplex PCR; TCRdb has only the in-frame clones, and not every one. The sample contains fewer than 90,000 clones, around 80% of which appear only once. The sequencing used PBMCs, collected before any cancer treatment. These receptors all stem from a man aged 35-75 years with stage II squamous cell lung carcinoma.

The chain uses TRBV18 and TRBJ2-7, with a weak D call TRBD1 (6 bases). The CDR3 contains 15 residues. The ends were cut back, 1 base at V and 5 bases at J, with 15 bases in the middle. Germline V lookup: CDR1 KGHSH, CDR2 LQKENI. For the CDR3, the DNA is TGTGCCAGCTCACCACAGGGCCAGGGGTCGGACGAGCAGTACTTC. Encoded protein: CASSPQGQGSDEQYF.

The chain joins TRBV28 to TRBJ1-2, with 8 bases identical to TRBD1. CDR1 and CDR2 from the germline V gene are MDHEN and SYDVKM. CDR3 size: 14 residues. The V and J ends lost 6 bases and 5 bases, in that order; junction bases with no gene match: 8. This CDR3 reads CASSAWTGSYGYTF. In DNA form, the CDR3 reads TGTGCCAGCAGCGCGTGGACAGGGAGTTATGGCTACACCTTC.

This CDR3 is CAISDGNKPQHF. The CDR3 DNA is TGTGCCATCAGTGACGGGAATAAGCCCCAGCATTTT. The rearrangement links TRBV10-3 to TRBJ1-5; D not certain. Germline CDR1 reads ENHRY; CDR2 reads SYGVKD. V was trimmed by 3 bases and J by 8 bases, leaving 8 bases between them. The CDR3 extends over 12 amino acids.

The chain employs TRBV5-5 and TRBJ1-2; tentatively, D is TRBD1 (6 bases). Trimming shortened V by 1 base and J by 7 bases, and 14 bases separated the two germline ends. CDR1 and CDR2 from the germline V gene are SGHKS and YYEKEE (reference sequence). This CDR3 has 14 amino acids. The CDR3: CASSLNGGQRGYTF. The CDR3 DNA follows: TGTGCCAGCAGCTTGAACGGTGGACAGCGTGGCTACACCTTC.

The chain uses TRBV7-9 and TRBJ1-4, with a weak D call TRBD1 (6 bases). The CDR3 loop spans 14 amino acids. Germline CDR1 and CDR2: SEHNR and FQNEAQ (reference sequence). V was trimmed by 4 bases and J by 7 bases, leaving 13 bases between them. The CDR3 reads CASSSRGAAEKLFF. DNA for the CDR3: TGTGCCAGCAGCTCCAGGGGAGCAGCTGAAAAACTGTTTTTT.

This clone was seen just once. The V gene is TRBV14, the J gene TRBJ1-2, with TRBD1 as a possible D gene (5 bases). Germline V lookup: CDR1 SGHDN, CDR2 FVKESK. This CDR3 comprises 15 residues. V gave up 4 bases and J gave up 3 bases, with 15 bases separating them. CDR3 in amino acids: CASSPHGGEDYGYTF. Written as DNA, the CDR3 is TGTGCCAGCAGCCCCCATGGAGGGGAAGACTATGGCTACACCTTC.

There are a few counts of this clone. CDR3 sequence: CASSLGGPSYNEQFF. CDR3 nucleotides: TGTGCCAGCAGTTTAGGCGGGCCCTCCTACAATGAGCAGTTCTTC. The rearrangement uses TRBV28 and TRBJ2-1; a weak D match, TRBD2 (5 bases). Trimming shortened V by 2 bases and J by 0 bases, and 8 bases separated the two germline ends. Germline loops: CDR1 MDHEN, CDR2 SYDVKM. The CDR3 runs 15 residues. Looking up the rest from reference TRBV28 and TRBJ2-1 gives the full variable domain: DVKVTQSSRYLVKRTGEKVFLECVQDMDHENMFWYRQDPGLGLRLIYFSYDVKMKEKGDIPEGYSVSREKKERFSLILESASTNQTSMYLCASSLGGPSYNEQFFGPGTRLTVL.